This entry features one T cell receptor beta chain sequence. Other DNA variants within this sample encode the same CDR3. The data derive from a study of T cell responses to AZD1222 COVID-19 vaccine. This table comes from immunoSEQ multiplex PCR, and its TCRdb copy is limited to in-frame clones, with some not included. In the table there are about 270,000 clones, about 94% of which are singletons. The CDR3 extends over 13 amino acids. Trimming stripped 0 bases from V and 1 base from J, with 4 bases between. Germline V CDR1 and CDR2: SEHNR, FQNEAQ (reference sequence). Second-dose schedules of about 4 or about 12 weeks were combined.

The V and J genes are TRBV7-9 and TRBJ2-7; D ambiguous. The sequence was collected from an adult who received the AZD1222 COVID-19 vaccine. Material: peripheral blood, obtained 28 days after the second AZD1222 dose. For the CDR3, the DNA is TGTGCCAGCAGCTTAGCAGGGTCCTACGAGCAGTACTTC. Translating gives CASSLAGSYEQYF.